This record covers a single TCR beta chain. The data were produced by immunoSEQ multiplex PCR, yet TCRdb's version contains in-frame clones alone and is incomplete. The repertoire holds 43,000 or so clones, with 70% to 90% as singletons. Germline V gives CDR1 SGDLS, CDR2 YYNGEE. V was shortened by 3 bases and J by 0 bases, with 10 bases between the two germline ends. CDR3 size: 14 residues. These data are taken from a study of ipilimumab plus nivolumab after autologous stem cell transplantation. Turning to the study itself: A median of about 8 nivolumab and 4 or 5 ipilimumab doses were given.

Sequencing used PBMCs, obtained in a trial of ipilimumab plus nivolumab as post-transplant consolidation. The chain links TRBV9 to TRBJ2-7, with D hard to call. This receptor was obtained from a male donor with multiple myeloma. DNA for the CDR3: TGTGCCAGCAGCGCGGCCGGGTTCTCCTACGAGCAGTACTTC. Residues: CASSAAGFSYEQYF.